The rows below give T cell receptor beta chains drawn from one sample of a study of post-analysis software for immune sequencing data. One entry per CDR3 protein, called by TCRdb with MiXCR from the PCR reads. Of about 770,000 distinct CDR3 sequences listed, about 45% are singletons. Sequencing input: blood. The receptors stem from a girl between 5 and 17 years old with multiple sclerosis. Both conserved end residues are part of each CDR3. A D gene is named only where the DNA matches it firmly. Size is omitted from some rows. Given values are once, few, many or a class for expanded clones.

d_call | j_call | clone_size | v_call | cdr3_aa | cdr3_nt
. | TRBJ2-3 | few | TRBV10-3 | CAIKGRARTDTQYF | TGTGCCATCAAGGGCAGGGCTAGGACAGATACGCAGTATTTT
. | TRBJ2-6 | . | TRBV7-2 | CASSLAWGRGANVLTF | TGTGCCAGCAGCTTAGCGTGGGGGAGAGGGGCCAACGTCCTGACTTTC
TRBD2 | TRBJ2-1 | few | TRBV6-5 | CASSRPGLSNNEQFF | TGTGCCAGCAGTCGCCCGGGACTAAGCAACAATGAGCAGTTCTTC
. | TRBJ1-2 | few | TRBV6-6 | CASSYTTGTNYGYTF | TGTGCCAGCAGTTACACTACAGGGACTAACTATGGCTACACCTTC
. | TRBJ2-6 | . | TRBV28 | CASSFLTGTTLKANVLTF | TGTGCCAGCAGTTTCCTTACAGGAACCACGTTGAAGGCCAACGTCCTGACTTTC
. | TRBJ2-1 | . | TRBV20-1 | CSAEEGDYNEQFF | TGCAGTGCTGAAGAGGGGGACTACAATGAGCAGTTCTTC
. | TRBJ2-3 | . | TRBV27 | CASMGTFGGTDTQYF | TGTGCCAGCATGGGGACTTTTGGGGGGACAGATACGCAGTATTTT
. | TRBJ1-1 | few | TRBV12-3/TRBV12-4 | CASSFAGMGTEAFF | TGTGCCAGCAGTTTTGCGGGGATGGGGACTGAAGCTTTCTTT
. | TRBJ2-7 | . | TRBV12-3/TRBV12-4 | CASSFVGNEQYF | TGTGCCAGCAGTTTCGTTGGGAACGAGCAGTACTTC
. | TRBJ2-7 | few | TRBV28 | CASSPGWRDTTYEQYF | TGTGCCAGCAGCCCGGGGTGGAGGGACACCACCTACGAGCAGTACTTC
. | TRBJ2-1 | . | TRBV27 | CASSLLQGSEQFF | TGTGCCAGCAGTTTATTACAGGGAAGTGAGCAGTTCTTC
. | TRBJ2-7 | . | TRBV5-1 | CASGQPGYEQYF | TGCGCCAGTGGACAGCCCGGCTACGAGCAGTACTTC
. | TRBJ2-7 | few | TRBV6-6 | CASSTPLAYYEQYF | TGTGCCAGCAGTACCCCTCTAGCCTACTACGAGCAGTACTTC
. | TRBJ2-3 | . | TRBV3-1 | CASSQDPGVADTQYF | TGTGCCAGCAGCCAAGATCCAGGGGTCGCAGATACGCAGTATTTT
TRBD2 | TRBJ2-1 | . | TRBV29-1 | CSVKGLGGDNGQFF | TGCAGCGTTAAAGGACTCGGGGGGGACAATGGGCAGTTCTTC
TRBD2 | TRBJ2-3 | . | TRBV24-1 | CATGGPQGTQYF | TGTGCCACGGGAGGGCCCCAAGGAACGCAGTATTTT
TRBD2 | TRBJ2-2 | . | TRBV6-5 | CASSYLGLAVGEPGELFF | TGTGCCAGCAGTTACCTTGGACTAGCGGTCGGAGAACCCGGGGAGCTGTTTTTT
TRBD1 | TRBJ1-2 | . | TRBV18 | CASSPQAQGNYGYTF | TGTGCCAGCTCACCACAGGCACAGGGGAACTATGGCTACACCTTC
TRBD2 | TRBJ2-5 | few | TRBV20-1 | CSATPGLAGGGGETQYF | TGCAGTGCTACCCCGGGACTAGCGGGAGGTGGTGGAGAGACCCAGTACTTC
TRBD1 | TRBJ1-2 | . | TRBV12-3/TRBV12-4 | CASSPPGTGVYGYTF | TGTGCCAGCAGTCCCCCGGGGACAGGGGTTTATGGCTACACCTTC
. | TRBJ2-3 | . | TRBV9 | CASSGVGGDTQYF | TGTGCCAGCAGCGGCGTTGGGGGAGATACGCAGTATTTT
TRBD2 | TRBJ2-1 | few | TRBV5-1 | CASSGRGGRSRNEQFF | TGCGCCAGCAGCGGGAGAGGCGGGAGAAGTAGAAATGAGCAGTTCTTC
. | TRBJ2-7 | many | TRBV6-6 | CASRGGSYEQYF | TGCGCCAGCAGAGGTGGATCCTACGAGCAGTACTTC
. | TRBJ2-1 | few | TRBV20-1 | CSARDVSAPSSSYNEQFF | TGCAGTGCTAGAGATGTTAGCGCCCCCTCTAGCTCCTACAATGAGCAGTTCTTC
. | TRBJ2-1 | few | TRBV29-1 | CSVLRALEQFF | TGCAGCGTCCTAAGGGCCCTTGAGCAGTTCTTC
. | TRBJ1-1 | . | TRBV15 | CATSQSPRLEAFF | TGTGCCACCAGCCAAAGTCCCCGCCTTGAAGCTTTCTTT
. | TRBJ2-7 | . | TRBV11-1 | CVSSSQARGYEQYF | TGTGTCAGCAGCTCCCAGGCCAGGGGATACGAGCAGTACTTC
. | TRBJ2-5 | . | TRBV4-2 | CASSPQTWETQYF | TGTGCCAGCAGCCCGCAGACATGGGAGACCCAGTACTTC
. | TRBJ2-4 | . | TRBV20-1 | CSATSSLAKNIQYF | TGCAGTGCTACGAGTTCCTTAGCCAAAAACATTCAGTACTTC
. | TRBJ2-7 | few | TRBV7-2 | CASSLDPRYEQYF | TGTGCCAGCAGCCTAGACCCGCGATACGAGCAGTACTTC
TRBD2 | TRBJ2-1 | . | TRBV7-3 | CASSLAGGATNKQFF | TGTGCCAGCAGCCTAGCGGGGGGGGCGACTAATAAGCAGTTCTTC
. | TRBJ2-7 | . | TRBV20-1 | CSARRTGFHEQYF | TGCAGTGCTAGACGTACAGGGTTCCACGAGCAGTACTTC
. | TRBJ2-3 | . | TRBV12-3/TRBV12-4 | CASSFNYLVYF | TGTGCCAGCAGTTTTAACTACTTGGTGTATTTT
. | TRBJ1-4 | few | TRBV20-1 | CSARDRAGEKLFF | TGCAGTGCTAGAGATCGGGCGGGTGAAAAACTGTTTTTT
. | TRBJ2-5 | few | TRBV7-8 | CASSLYGWGETQYF | TGTGCCAGCAGCTTATACGGGTGGGGCGAGACCCAGTACTTC
. | TRBJ1-1 | . | TRBV4-1 | CASSQDGSGVNTEAFF | TGCGCCAGCAGCCAAGATGGGTCCGGGGTGAACACTGAAGCTTTCTTT
. | TRBJ1-5 | . | TRBV21-1 | CASSKADRDRRRGSNQPQHF | TGTGCCAGCAGCAAAGCAGACCGGGACAGGCGGAGGGGTAGCAATCAGCCCCAGCATTTT
. | TRBJ2-7 | few | TRBV7-8 | CASSPRDDSYEQYF | TGTGCCAGCAGCCCCAGGGACGACTCCTACGAGCAGTACTTC
. | TRBJ2-4 | . | TRBV20-1 | CSARDLAKNIQYF | TGCAGTGCTAGAGACCTAGCCAAAAACATTCAGTACTTC
TRBD2 | TRBJ2-1 | . | TRBV24-1 | CATSESGRGNEQFF | TGTGCCACCAGTGAGAGCGGGAGGGGCAATGAGCAGTTCTTC
. | TRBJ1-5 | few | TRBV18 | CASSPSSGRTQAQHF | TGTGCCAGCTCACCAAGTTCGGGCAGAACCCAGGCCCAGCATTTT
TRBD2 | TRBJ2-3 | few | TRBV4-3 | CASSSRLGLANTDTQYF | TGCGCCAGCAGCTCGCGCTTAGGACTAGCGAACACAGATACGCAGTATTTT
. | TRBJ2-1 | . | TRBV7-3 | CASSLFSTRLPDEQFF | TGTGCCAGCAGCTTATTTTCGACTAGGCTCCCCGATGAGCAGTTCTTC
. | TRBJ2-3 | few | TRBV12-3/TRBV12-4 | CASSLSGGGADTQYF | TGTGCTAGCAGTTTAAGTGGGGGTGGGGCAGATACGCAGTATTTT
TRBD2 | TRBJ2-6 | . | TRBV20-1 | CSAGGLAGGLSGANVLTF | TGCAGTGCTGGGGGGCTAGCGGGAGGCCTCTCTGGGGCCAACGTCCTGACTTTC
TRBD2 | TRBJ2-5 | . | TRBV28 | CASSFAGGSETQYF | TGTGCCAGCAGTTTCGCGGGGGGATCCGAGACCCAGTACTTC
. | TRBJ2-7 | few | TRBV29-1 | CSTRTVDSYEQYF | TGCAGCACCCGGACAGTAGATTCGTACGAGCAGTACTTC
TRBD1 | TRBJ2-3 | few | TRBV6-5 | CASSFRGGQGSLAQYF | TGTGCCAGCAGTTTCCGAGGCGGACAGGGATCCCTTGCGCAGTATTTT